This entry lists 17 T cell receptor beta chains sequenced from one sample in a study of CD8+ T cells in alopecia areata. Sequencing templates came from extracted RNA that was reverse transcribed into cDNA. Only in-frame clones appear in the TCRdb table, and some are missing; sequencing was by immunoSEQ multiplex PCR. The sample includes some 200,000 clones, roughly 64% seen only once; the top ten take around 12%. As to treatment: oral pan-JAK inhibitor, 5-10 mg twice daily. The sample here was CD8+ T cells sorted from blood, taken at week 24, from a patient treated with tofacitinib. The receptors stem from a human donor with alopecia areata.

J is TRBJ2-7 and V is TRBV7-6, with D maybe TRBD1 (6 bases). CDR1 and CDR2 from the germline V gene are SGHVS and FNYEAQ. There are 13 residues in the CDR3. V lost 3 bases to trimming and J lost 6 bases, with 12 bases between them. The CDR3 protein is CASSFGQGTEQYF. In DNA form, the CDR3 reads TGTGCCAGCAGCTTCGGCCAGGGGACCGAGCAGTACTTC.

The chain carries TRBV10-3 and TRBJ1-2; 8 bases fit TRBD1. Germline V gene sequence: CDR1 ENHRY, CDR2 SYGVKD. The ends lost 0 bases at V and 0 bases at J; junction bases unmatched: 3. The CDR3 contains 16 residues. This CDR3 reads CAISESMDRANYGYTF. In nucleotides, the CDR3 is TGTGCCATCAGTGAGTCGATGGACAGGGCTAACTATGGCTACACCTTC.

This clone was counted only a few times. The chain has TRBV27 and TRBJ1-3; tentative D call: TRBD1 (5 bases). Germline assignment: CDR1 MNHEY and CDR2 SMNVEV (reference sequence). With 2 bases removed from V and 2 bases from J, the gap between germline ends came to 10 bases. This CDR3 has 15 residues. The CDR3 DNA sequence: TGTGCCAGCAGTTTAAGTGGGGCTCCTGGAAACACCATATATTTT. It translates to CASSLSGAPGNTIYF.

This clone has a handful of counts. The chain carries TRBV13 and TRBJ1-5, with a tentative D call TRBD1 (5 bases). Trimming removed 0 bases from V and 1 base from J, with 10 bases in between. The CDR3 is made up of 16 amino acids. CDR1 PRHDT and CDR2 FYEKMQ come from the germline V gene (reference sequence). The CDR3 protein is CASSLGRGGSNQPQHF. The CDR3 nucleotides are TGTGCCAGCAGCTTAGGCCGGGGGGGGAGCAATCAGCCCCAGCATTTT.

This clone is a singleton in its sample. This chain joins TRBV5-6 and TRBJ2-3; D is uncertain. Germline V lookup: CDR1 SGHDT, CDR2 YYEEEE. The CDR3 consists of 15 residues. V was trimmed by 0 bases and J by 2 bases, leaving 10 bases between them. The CDR3 protein is CASSLGWEYTDTQYF. The CDR3 DNA reads as TGTGCCAGCAGCTTGGGTTGGGAATACACAGATACGCAGTATTTT.

A single count supports this clone. This chain uses TRBV7-9 with TRBJ2-2; possible D gene TRBD2, 5 bases. Deletions cut 4 bases from V and 2 bases from J, with 11 bases between. CDR3 size: 15 residues. The germline V gene encodes CDR1 SEHNR and CDR2 FQNEAQ (reference sequence). The CDR3 protein is CASSSPGLNTGELFF. CDR3 DNA: TGTGCCAGCAGCTCCCCCGGACTTAACACCGGGGAGCTGTTTTTT.

Notes on this clone: At one boundary the junction diverges from the germline segment, which might be a read error. This chain joins TRBV30 and TRBJ1-1, with unresolved D. The germline CDR1 and CDR2 sequences are GTSNPN and SVGIG (reference sequence). The CDR3 spans 8 residues. CDR3 in DNA: TGTGCCTGGAGTGTACATCTCTTT. Amino acids: CAWSVHLF. The variable domain in full, with the rest retrieved from reference TRBV30 and TRBJ1-1, is SQTIHQWPATLVQPVGSPLSLECTVEGTSNPNLYWYRQAAGRGLQLLFYSVGIGQISSEVPQNLSASRPQDRQFILSSKKLLLSDSGFYLCAWSVHLFGQGTRLTVV.

This clone has just one count. This sequence joins TRBV9 and TRBJ1-5; D perhaps matches TRBD1 (6 bases). V lost 7 bases and J 7 bases, leaving 12 bases between the germline ends. The CDR3 runs to 12 residues. CDR1 SGDLS and CDR2 YYNGEE come from the germline V gene. CDR3 sequence: CASGGARQPQHF. CDR3 DNA: TGTGCCAGCGGGGGGGCAAGACAGCCCCAGCATTTT.

The chain has TRBV6-4 and TRBJ2-3; D gene unclear. This CDR3 spans 17 amino acids. V lost 0 bases, J lost 0 bases, and 13 bases lay in between. Germline CDR1 reads MRHNA; CDR2 reads SNTAGT. CDR3 amino acids: CASSDSPGRASTDTQYF. Written as DNA, the CDR3 is TGTGCCAGCAGTGACTCGCCTGGACGCGCTAGCACAGATACGCAGTATTTT.

The chain employs TRBV11-2 and TRBJ2-5, with 7 bases identical to TRBD2. Trimming took 1 base from V and 5 from J; bases not matched to a gene: 7. Germline V gives CDR1 SGHAT, CDR2 FQNNGV. CDR3 length: 15 amino acids. CDR3 protein: CASSLAISGPETQYF. CDR3 bases: TGTGCCAGCAGCTTAGCCATTAGCGGGCCGGAGACCCAGTACTTC. The whole variable domain, filled in from reference TRBV11-2 and TRBJ2-5, reads EAGVAQSPRYKIIEKRQSVAFWCNPISGHATLYWYQQILGQGPKLLIQFQNNGVVDDSQLPKDRFSAERLKGVDSTLKIQPAKLEDSAVYLCASSLAISGPETQYFGPGTRLLVL.

V usage is TRBV6-6 and J usage is TRBJ2-7, with 7 bases aligning to TRBD1. Germline lookup yields CDR1 MNHNY and CDR2 SVGAGI (reference sequence). The CDR3 runs 12 residues. The trim removed 6 bases at V and 6 bases at J, leaving 5 bases unmatched. CDR3 sequence: CASSPQGSEQYF. The DNA for the CDR3 is TGTGCCAGCAGCCCACAGGGGAGCGAGCAGTACTTC.

CDR3 sequence reads: CASIKRNTEAFF. The DNA for the CDR3 is TGTGCCAGCATTAAGCGCAACACTGAAGCTTTCTTT. V is TRBV2 and J is TRBJ1-1, with no clear D. This CDR3 comprises 12 residues. Germline V gives CDR1 SNHLY, CDR2 FYNNEI. The ends were cut back, 7 bases at V and 2 bases at J, with 8 bases in the middle.

This chain joins TRBV9 and TRBJ1-4; D is unclear. V lost 0 bases and J lost 12, with 12 bases in between. Germline CDR1 SGDLS, CDR2 YYNGEE. The CDR3 has 13 amino acids. The CDR3: CASSVAYAKELFF. CDR3 nucleotide sequence: TGTGCCAGCAGCGTAGCTTATGCGAAAGAACTGTTTTTT.

The chain couples TRBV5-5 to TRBJ2-7; D perhaps matches TRBD1 (5 bases). Trimming pared 0 bases from V and 9 bases from J, leaving 19 bases between. Per germline, CDR1 SGHKS and CDR2 YYEKEE (reference sequence). CDR3 length: 15 residues. The CDR3 nucleotides read TGTGCCAGCAGCTTGGTACCAGGGTTACGGATGGGGCAGTACTTC. Protein product: CASSLVPGLRMGQYF. The full variable domain, rest sourced from reference TRBV5-5 and TRBJ2-7, is DAGVTQSPTHLIKTRGQQVTLRCSPISGHKSVSWYQQVLGQGPQFIFQYYEKEERGRGNFPDRFSARQFPNYSSELNVNALLLGDSALYLCASSLVPGLRMGQYFGPGTRLTVT.

V gene TRBV13 combines with J gene TRBJ2-1; TRBD2 matches at 8 bases. V lost 4 bases and J lost 5; bases outside the gene matches: 10. Germline V lookup: CDR1 PRHDT, CDR2 FYEKMQ (reference sequence). The length of the CDR3 is 16 residues. CDR3 loop: CASSSRAGGGNNEQFF. CDR3 nucleotides: TGTGCCAGCAGCTCTAGGGCCGGCGGGGGGAACAATGAGCAGTTCTTC.

This clone appeared a single time. This chain links TRBV6-5 with TRBJ2-2; D remains ambiguous. The CDR3 has 15 residues. Between the trimmed V and J ends, which lost 4 bases and 2 bases, there was a span of 11 bases. CDR1 is MNHEY and CDR2 is SVGAGI in the germline V gene. The CDR3 nucleotides are TGTGCCAGCAGTTTCGGAGCACTTAACACCGGGGAGCTGTTTTTT. It yields the protein CASSFGALNTGELFF.

The chain combines TRBV27 with TRBJ1-6; TRBD1 matches 7 bases. This CDR3 spans 14 amino acids. Germline V gene data show CDR1 as MNHEY and CDR2 as SMNVEV (reference sequence). V was pared by 7 bases and J by 8 bases, with 8 bases of the junction left unmatched. The CDR3 DNA sequence: TGTGCCAGCACCCTCGCAGGGGGACATTCACCCCTCCACTTT. Protein: CASTLAGGHSPLHF.